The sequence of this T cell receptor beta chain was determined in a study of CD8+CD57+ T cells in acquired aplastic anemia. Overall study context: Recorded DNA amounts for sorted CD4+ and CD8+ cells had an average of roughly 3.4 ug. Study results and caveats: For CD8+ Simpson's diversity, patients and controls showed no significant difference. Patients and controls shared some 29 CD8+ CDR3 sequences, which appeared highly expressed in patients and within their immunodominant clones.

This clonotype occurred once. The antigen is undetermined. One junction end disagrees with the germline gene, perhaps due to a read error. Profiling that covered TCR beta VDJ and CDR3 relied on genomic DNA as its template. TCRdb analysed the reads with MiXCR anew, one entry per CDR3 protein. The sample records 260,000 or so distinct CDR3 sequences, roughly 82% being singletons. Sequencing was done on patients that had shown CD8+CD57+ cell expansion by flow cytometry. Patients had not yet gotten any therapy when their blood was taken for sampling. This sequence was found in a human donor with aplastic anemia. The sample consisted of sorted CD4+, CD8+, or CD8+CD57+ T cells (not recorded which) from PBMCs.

The CDR3 DNA sequence: TGTGCCAGCACCGTAGGGGGATCCTACAATGCGCAGTATTTT. Its protein is CASTVGGSYNAQYF. The chain joins TRBV9 to TRBJ2-3, with D possibly being TRBD1 (6 bases). CDR1 SGDLS and CDR2 YYNGEE come from the germline V gene. This CDR3 is 14 amino acids long. Variable domain in full (rest from reference TRBV9 and TRBJ2-3): DSGVTQTPKHLITATGQRVTLRCSPRSGDLSVYWYQQSLDQGLQFLIQYYNGEERAKGNILERFSAQQFPDLHSELNLSSLELGDSALYFCASTVGGSYNAQYFGPGTRLTVL.